This note documents a single T cell receptor beta chain sequence. This record belongs to a study of blood T cell repertoires in COVID-19. The wider study: The United States, Italy and Spain supplied acute and convalescent COVID-19 samples. PBMCs, B-cell-depleted T cells, or T cells provided the cDNA or gDNA that made up the material.

Methods used by the authors: For nucleated cells, counts were estimated from reference gene primer amplification. Repertoires were generated with immunoSEQ multiplex PCR, while TCRdb's copy carries only in-frame clones and drops some. V, J and clone size are those of that table, while D and trimming were read from the DNA. The repertoire holds about 320,000 clones, over 75% seen once, with approximately 7.5% in the top ten. J gave up 7 bases and V 6 bases, and 5 bases lay outside the gene matches. This CDR3 region has 14 residues. Per the germline V gene, CDR1 is MNHEY and CDR2 is SVGAGI. The receptor was derived from a human donor in a cohort sampled during active COVID-19. The chain combines TRBV6-5 with TRBJ1-6, with TRBD1 matching 8 bases. Sequences were obtained from peripheral blood. As DNA, the CDR3 is TGTGCCAGCAGCCGGACAGGGTGGAATTCACCCCTCCACTTT. It codes for CASSRTGWNSPLHF.